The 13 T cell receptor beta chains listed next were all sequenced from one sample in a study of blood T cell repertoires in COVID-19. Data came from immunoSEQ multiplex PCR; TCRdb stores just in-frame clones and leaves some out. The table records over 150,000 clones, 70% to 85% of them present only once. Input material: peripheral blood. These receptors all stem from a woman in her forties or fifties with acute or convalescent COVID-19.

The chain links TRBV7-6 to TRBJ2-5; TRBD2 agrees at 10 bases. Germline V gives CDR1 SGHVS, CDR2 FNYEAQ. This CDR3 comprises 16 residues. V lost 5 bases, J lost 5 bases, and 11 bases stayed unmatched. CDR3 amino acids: CASSEREGSGPETQYF. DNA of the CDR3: TGTGCCAGCAGCGAGCGGGAGGGCTCCGGCCCCGAGACCCAGTACTTC.

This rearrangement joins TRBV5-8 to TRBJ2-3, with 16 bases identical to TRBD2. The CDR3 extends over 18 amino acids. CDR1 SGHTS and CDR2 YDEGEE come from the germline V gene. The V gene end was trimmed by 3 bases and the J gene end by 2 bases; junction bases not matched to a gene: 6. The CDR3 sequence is CASSSPGLAGGITDTQYF. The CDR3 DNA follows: TGTGCCAGCAGCTCCCCGGGACTAGCGGGAGGGATCACAGATACGCAGTATTTT. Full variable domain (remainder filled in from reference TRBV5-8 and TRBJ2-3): EAGVTQSPTHLIKTRGQQATLRCSPISGHTSVYWYQQALGLGLQFLLWYDEGEERNRGNFPPRFSGRQFPNYSSELNVNALELEDSALYLCASSSPGLAGGITDTQYFGPGTRLTVL.

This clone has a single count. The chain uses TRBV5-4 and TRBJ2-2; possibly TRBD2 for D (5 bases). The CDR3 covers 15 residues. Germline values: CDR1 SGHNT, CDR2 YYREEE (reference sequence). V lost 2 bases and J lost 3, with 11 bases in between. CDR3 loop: CASSFVGSDTGELFF. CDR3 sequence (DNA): TGTGCCAGCAGCTTCGTAGGGAGCGACACCGGGGAGCTGTTTTTT.

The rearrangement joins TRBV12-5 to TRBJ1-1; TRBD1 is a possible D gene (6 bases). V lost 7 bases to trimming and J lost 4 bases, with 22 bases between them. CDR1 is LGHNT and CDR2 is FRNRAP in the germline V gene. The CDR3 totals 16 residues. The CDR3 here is CASAPENRAAGTEAFF. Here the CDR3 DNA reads TGTGCTAGTGCCCCGGAGAACAGGGCTGCGGGCACTGAAGCTTTCTTT. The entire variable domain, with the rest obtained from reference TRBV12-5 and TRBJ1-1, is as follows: DARVTQTPRHKVTEMGQEVTMRCQPILGHNTVFWYRQTMMQGLELLAYFRNRAPLDDSGMPKDRFSAEMPDATLATLKIQPSEPRDSAVYFCASAPENRAAGTEAFFGQGTRLTVV.

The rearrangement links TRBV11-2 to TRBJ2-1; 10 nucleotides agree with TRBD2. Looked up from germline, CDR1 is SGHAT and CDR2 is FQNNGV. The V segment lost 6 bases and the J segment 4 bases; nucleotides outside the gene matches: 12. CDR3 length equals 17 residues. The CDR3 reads CASRPLGLAERYNEQFF. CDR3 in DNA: TGTGCCAGCAGGCCGCTTGGACTAGCGGAAAGATACAATGAGCAGTTCTTC.

The DNA for the CDR3 is TGTGCCAGTAGTTCCCTAGCGGCAAACTACGAGCAGTACTTC. This gives the protein CASSSLAANYEQYF. This chain connects TRBV19 to TRBJ2-7; 7 nucleotides line up with TRBD2. V gave up 5 bases and J gave up 3 bases; unmatched junction bases: 7. Germline V gives CDR1 LNHDA, CDR2 SQIVND (reference sequence). CDR3 size: 14 residues.

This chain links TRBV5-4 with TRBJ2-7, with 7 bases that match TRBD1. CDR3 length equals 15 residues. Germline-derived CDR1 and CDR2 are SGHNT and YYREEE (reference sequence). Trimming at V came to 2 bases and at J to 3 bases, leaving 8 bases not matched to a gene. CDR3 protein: CASSFGRDSLYEQYF. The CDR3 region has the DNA TGTGCCAGCAGCTTCGGACGGGACAGCCTCTACGAGCAGTACTTC.

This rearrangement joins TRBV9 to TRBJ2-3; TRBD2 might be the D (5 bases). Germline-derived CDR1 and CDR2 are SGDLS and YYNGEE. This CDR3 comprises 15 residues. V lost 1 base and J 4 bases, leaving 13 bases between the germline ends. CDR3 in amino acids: CASSVRGLAPDTQYF. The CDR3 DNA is TGTGCCAGCAGCGTAAGAGGACTGGCCCCAGATACGCAGTATTTT.

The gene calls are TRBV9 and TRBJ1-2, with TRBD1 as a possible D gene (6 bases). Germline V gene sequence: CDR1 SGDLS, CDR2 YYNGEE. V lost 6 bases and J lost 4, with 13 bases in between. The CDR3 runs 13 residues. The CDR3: CASTPGQSYGYTF. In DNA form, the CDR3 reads TGTGCCAGCACCCCGGGACAAAGCTATGGCTACACCTTC.

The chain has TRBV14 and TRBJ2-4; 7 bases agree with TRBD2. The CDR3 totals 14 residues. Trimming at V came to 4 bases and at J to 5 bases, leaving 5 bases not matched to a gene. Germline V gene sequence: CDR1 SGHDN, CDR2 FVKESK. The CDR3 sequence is CASSLGLAENIQYF. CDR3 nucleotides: TGTGCCAGCAGCCTAGGTCTAGCGGAAAACATTCAGTACTTC.

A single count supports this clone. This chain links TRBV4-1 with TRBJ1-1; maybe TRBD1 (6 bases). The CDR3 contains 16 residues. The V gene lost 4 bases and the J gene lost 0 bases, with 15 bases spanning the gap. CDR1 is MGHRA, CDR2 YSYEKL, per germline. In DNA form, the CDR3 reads TGCGCCAGCAGCCCCGGAGCAGGGGTTATGAACACTGAAGCTTTCTTT. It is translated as CASSPGAGVMNTEAFF.

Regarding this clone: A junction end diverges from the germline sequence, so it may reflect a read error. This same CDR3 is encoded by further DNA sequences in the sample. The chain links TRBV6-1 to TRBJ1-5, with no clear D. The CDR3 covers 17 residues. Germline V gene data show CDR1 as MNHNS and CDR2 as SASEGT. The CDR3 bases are TGTGCCAGCAGTGAAGCGCTTAAGCCCGCTAGCAACCAGCCCCAGCATTTT. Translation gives CASSEALKPASNQPQHF.

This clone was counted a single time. CDR3 nucleotide sequence: TGTGCCAGCTCACCCCTGCCACCCGAGGGGGGGAGTGAAAAACTGTTTTTT. This gives the protein CASSPLPPEGGSEKLFF. J is TRBJ1-4 and V is TRBV18; D is possibly TRBD1 (6 bases). Germline V gene data show CDR1 as KGHSH and CDR2 as LQKENI. V was trimmed by 3 bases and J by 7 bases, leaving 21 bases between them. This CDR3 is 17 amino acids long.